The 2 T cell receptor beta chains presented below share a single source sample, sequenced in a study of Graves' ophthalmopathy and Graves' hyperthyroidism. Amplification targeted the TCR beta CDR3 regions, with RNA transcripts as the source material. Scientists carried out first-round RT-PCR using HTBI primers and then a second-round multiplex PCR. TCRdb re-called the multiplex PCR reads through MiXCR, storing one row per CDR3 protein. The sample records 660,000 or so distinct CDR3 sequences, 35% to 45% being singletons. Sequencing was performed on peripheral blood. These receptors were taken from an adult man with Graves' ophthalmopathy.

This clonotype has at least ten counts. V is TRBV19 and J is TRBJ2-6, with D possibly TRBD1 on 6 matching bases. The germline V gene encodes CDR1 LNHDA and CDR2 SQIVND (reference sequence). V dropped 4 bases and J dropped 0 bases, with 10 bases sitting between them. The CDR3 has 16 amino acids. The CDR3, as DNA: TGTGCCAGTAGTAGTCCAGGGGTCTCTGGGGCCAACGTCCTGACTTTC. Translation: CASSSPGVSGANVLTF.

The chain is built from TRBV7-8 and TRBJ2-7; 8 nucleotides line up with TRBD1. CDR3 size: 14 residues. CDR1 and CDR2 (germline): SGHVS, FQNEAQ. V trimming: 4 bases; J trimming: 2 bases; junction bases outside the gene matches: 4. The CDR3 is CASSSDRDTYEQYF. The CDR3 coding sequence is TGTGCCAGCAGCTCGGACAGGGATACCTACGAGCAGTACTTC.